Following are 9 T cell receptor beta chains from one sample sequenced in a study of OX40 agonist ivuxolimab in advanced cancers. Assay used: immunoSEQ multiplex PCR; TCRdb lists only in-frame clones, some missing. The profile shows fewer than 25,000 clones, approximately 83% of them singletons. The sample in question was CD4+ or CD8+ T cells sorted from blood, obtained in a trial of the OX40 agonist ivuxolimab. The receptors stem from an adult with an advanced solid tumor such as melanoma, head and neck, liver or kidney cancer.

The V gene is TRBV10-2, the J gene TRBJ2-5; 7 bases fit TRBD2. V was clipped by 0 bases and J by 5 bases; unmatched bases: 6. CDR3 length equals 15 residues. Germline values: CDR1 WSHSY, CDR2 SAAADI. The CDR3 region has the DNA TGCGCCAGCAGTGAGTCGGCGGGAGTGGGGGAGACCCAGTACTTC. The encoded protein is CASSESAGVGETQYF.

Written as DNA, the CDR3 is TGTGCCAGCAGCTTGGCCCCTGGAGGGGTTGCCGGGGAGCTGTTTTTT. Translating it yields CASSLAPGGVAGELFF. This rearrangement joins TRBV5-5 to TRBJ2-2, with a tentative D call TRBD2 (6 bases). The V gene's germline CDR1 is SGHKS and CDR2 YYEKEE (reference sequence). V lost 0 bases and J 6 bases, leaving 15 bases between the germline ends. The CDR3 loop spans 16 amino acids. The variable domain in full, with the rest retrieved from reference TRBV5-5 and TRBJ2-2, is DAGVTQSPTHLIKTRGQQVTLRCSPISGHKSVSWYQQVLGQGPQFIFQYYEKEERGRGNFPDRFSARQFPNYSSELNVNALLLGDSALYLCASSLAPGGVAGELFFGEGSRLTVL.

The chain has TRBV5-3 and TRBJ2-7; D call uncertain. TRBV5-3 is treated as an ORF (open reading frame) with a function not yet certain. Trimming shortened V by 4 bases and J by 5 bases, and 16 bases separated the two germline ends. The CDR3 has 14 residues. CDR3 DNA sequence: TGTGCCAGAAGCAAGAACTCTCGGTCCGACGAGCAGTACTTC. Translated, it gives CARSKNSRSDEQYF.

This clone was seen only once. V gene TRBV4-1 combines with J gene TRBJ2-4; 9 bases map to TRBD2. The CDR3 spans 16 residues. J was trimmed by 1 base and V by 0 bases; bases with no gene match: 1. CDR1 and CDR2 from the germline V gene are MGHRA and YSYEKL. The CDR3 bases are TGCGCCAGCAGCCAAGAACTAGCGGGCGCCAAAAACATTCAGTACTTC. It encodes CASSQELAGAKNIQYF.

The chain recombines TRBV9 with TRBJ2-7; 14 bases match TRBD2. The J segment lost 9 bases and the V segment lost 4 bases, leaving 21 bases of the junction unmatched. Germline V lookup: CDR1 SGDLS, CDR2 YYNGEE. The CDR3 extends over 19 amino acids. The CDR3 sequence is CASSSRPGTGTSGRIVQYF. DNA of the CDR3: TGTGCCAGCAGCTCTCGTCCCGGGACAGGGACTAGCGGGAGAATTGTGCAGTACTTC.

The V call is TRBV11-3, the J call TRBJ1-4; the match to TRBD1 covers 7 bases. The germline CDR1 and CDR2 sequences are SGHNT and YENEEA. This CDR3 is built from 15 residues. V was clipped by 5 bases and J by 5 bases; unmatched bases: 8. CDR3 sequence reads: CASSRDSGSNEKLFF. The CDR3 bases are TGTGCCAGCAGCCGGGACAGCGGCTCCAATGAAAAACTGTTTTTT.

The sample holds one count of this clone. The CDR3 bases are TGTGCCAGCAGCTGGGGGGCGGGCTCCTACGAGCAGTACTTC. This encodes CASSWGAGSYEQYF. The genes are TRBV5-4 and TRBJ2-5; possibly TRBD1 or TRBD2 for D (6 bases each). The J call may not be correct, given that the DNA end is closer to TRBJ2-7. The CDR3 has 14 residues. The germline CDR1 and CDR2 sequences are SGHNT and YYREEE (reference sequence).

V is TRBV28 and J is TRBJ1-2, with D uncertain. Germline loops: CDR1 MDHEN, CDR2 SYDVKM. V was pared by 0 bases and J by 3 bases, with 8 bases between. The CDR3 consists of 14 residues. The CDR3 loop reads CASSLWESDYGYTF. The CDR3 nucleotides read TGTGCCAGCAGTTTATGGGAGTCCGACTATGGCTACACCTTC.

V and J are TRBV27 and TRBJ1-5, with D perhaps matching TRBD1 (5 bases). Germline V gene lookup returns CDR1 MNHEY and CDR2 SMNVEV (reference sequence). There are 13 residues in the CDR3. V was trimmed by 4 bases and J by 4 bases, leaving 8 bases between them. DNA of the CDR3: TGTGCCAGCAGTTCGGGGCCAAATCAGCCCCAGCATTTT. Translating it yields CASSSGPNQPQHF.